This TCR beta chain was retrieved from a study of human T cells and chemical hapten exposure. Study in general: Reading of the patch tests, which applied 0.01% DPC to the upper back, occurred at 6 days. Whole-study results and caveats: Expanded TCRs were compared with controls, and the expanded TCRs formed significantly more large CDR3 similarity clusters.

TCRdb processed the RACE reads anew with MiXCR; each CDR3 protein has one entry. The data contain some 400,000 distinct CDR3 sequences, roughly 4.8% of them singletons. This clonotype has just a few counts. Its antigen is still unknown. Time point denoted: patch test 1, 2 weeks after DPC sensitization. The treatment is: therapeutic diphenylcyclopropenone sensitization with weekly scalp DPC. This TCR was recovered from a woman aged 50 to 60 with alopecia areata. Some clones in this sample may be carry-over from other donors' samples. The sample in question was whole blood, obtained in connection with sensitization to the hapten diphenylcyclopropenone (DPC).

CDR3 DNA sequence: TGCGCCAGCAGCCTCACCACGGGAGATACGCAGTATTTT. Translating gives CASSLTTGDTQYF. V usage is TRBV4-3 and J usage is TRBJ2-3; no firm D call. The germline gives CDR1 LGHNA, CDR2 YSLEER. The CDR3 consists of 13 residues. V was cut by 4 bases and J by 5 bases, with 10 bases left in between.